This TCR beta chain was captured in a study of regulatory T cells in long-lasting Graves disease. This clonotype was recorded at least ten times. The CDR3 runs 16 residues. V dropped 0 bases and J dropped 3; count of bases not matched to a gene: 3. Researchers made TCR beta libraries by using iRepertoire HTBI primers and running Arm-PCR on CDR3 regions. TCRdb independently ran MiXCR on the multiplex PCR reads; one entry per CDR3 protein. The data hold about 530,000 distinct CDR3 sequences, with about 16% observed a single time. Regarding time point: newly diagnosed GD, antithyroid drugs for less than 3 months. With RNA extracted from PBMCs as input, the TCR library was made. Staff took 7.5 to 9.5 milliliters of peripheral blood and put it into EDTA tubes. These same data were also listed under a study on T cells in Graves' hyperthyroidism and ophthalmopathy. That paper states: Graves' hyperthyroidism is called stable when ophthalmopathy does not progress within 18 months. Ophthalmopathy onset followed model prediction by a median approximately six months.

The chain carries TRBV12-3 or TRBV12-4 and TRBJ1-5; TRBD1 agrees at 9 bases. Here the sequenced sample was peripheral blood mononuclear cells (PBMCs), taken at new diagnosis, from a patient treated with antithyroid drugs. The origin of this receptor is a woman aged 35-65 years with Graves disease. This CDR3 is CASSLARTGDNQPQHF. Here the CDR3 DNA reads TGTGCCAGCAGTTTAGCCAGGACAGGGGACAATCAGCCCCAGCATTTT.